These 25 T cell receptor beta chains originate from one sample sequenced in a study of OX40 agonist ivuxolimab in advanced cancers. The assay was immunoSEQ multiplex PCR, and TCRdb's table has in-frame clones only and misses some. Of about 44,000 clones in the sample, 75% to 90% were seen once. The specimen was CD4+ or CD8+ T cells sorted from blood, collected in a trial of the OX40 agonist ivuxolimab. These receptors all come from an adult with an advanced solid tumor such as melanoma, head and neck, liver or kidney cancer.

CDR3 sequence (DNA): TGTGCCAGCAGTGAAGGGGGGGCGGGTAGCAATCAGCCCCAGCATTTT. Residues: CASSEGGAGSNQPQHF. V is TRBV6-1 and J is TRBJ1-5, with a weak D call TRBD1 (6 bases). The CDR3 sequence is 16 residues long. The V end was cut by 1 base, the J end by 0 bases, with 10 bases between. Germline-derived CDR1 and CDR2 are MNHNS and SASEGT.

J is TRBJ2-7 and V is TRBV29-1; 11 nucleotides line up with TRBD2. Germline V gene lookup returns CDR1 SQVTM and CDR2 ANQGSEA. Trimming cost V 2 bases and J 9 bases; bases outside gene matches: 9. This CDR3 spans 14 amino acids. The CDR3 sequence: CSVEPTSGTPGQYF. For the CDR3, the DNA is TGCAGCGTTGAACCGACTAGCGGGACCCCTGGGCAGTACTTC.

This chain links TRBV4-3 with TRBJ2-1; no clear D. Trimming cost V 0 bases and J 6 bases, with 12 bases left between them. CDR1 and CDR2 (germline): LGHNA, YSLEER. The CDR3 extends over 15 amino acids. CDR3 in amino acids: CASSQEMVPGNEQFF. The CDR3 coding sequence is TGCGCCAGCAGCCAAGAGATGGTTCCCGGCAATGAGCAGTTCTTC.

The chain joins TRBV6-6 to TRBJ2-7; tentatively, D is TRBD1 (6 bases). Trimming removed 5 bases at V and 6 bases at J, with 14 bases between. CDR1 and CDR2 (germline): MNHNY, SVGAGI (reference sequence). CDR3 size: 13 residues. The CDR3 spells CASSRTTGSEQYF. The CDR3 DNA sequence: TGTGCCAGCAGTAGAACGACAGGCTCCGAGCAGTACTTC.

The gene calls are TRBV25-1 and TRBJ1-1; no clear D gene. The germline gives CDR1 MGHDK, CDR2 SYGVNS. The CDR3 spans 12 residues. V shed 3 bases and J shed 7 bases, with 9 bases lying between them. The CDR3 bases are TGTGCCAGCAGTGACGGAGAGGGTGAAGCTTTCTTT. Translation gives CASSDGEGEAFF.

The chain employs TRBV11-2 and TRBJ1-2; possible D gene TRBD1, 5 bases. V shed 5 bases and J shed 3 bases, with 13 bases lying between them. Germline CDR1 reads SGHAT; CDR2 reads FQNNGV. The CDR3 contains 14 residues. The CDR3 DNA follows: TGTGCCAGCAGCACAGGACCGAGCCACTATGGCTACACCTTC. This encodes CASSTGPSHYGYTF.

The count of this clone is one. The V call is TRBV6-5, the J call TRBJ2-5, with D maybe TRBD1 (6 bases). Per germline, CDR1 MNHEY and CDR2 SVGAGI. Trimming took 6 bases from V and 5 from J, leaving 13 bases between them. The CDR3 totals 13 residues. In nucleotides, the CDR3 is TGTGCCAGCAGCCAGGGCAGGGGCGAGACCCAGTACTTC. This sequence encodes CASSQGRGETQYF.

This chain connects TRBV6-6 to TRBJ2-5; D perhaps matches TRBD1 (6 bases). Trimming removed 6 bases from V and 3 bases from J, with 8 bases in between. CDR3 length equals 12 residues. Germline assignment: CDR1 MNHNY and CDR2 SVGAGI (reference sequence). CDR3 loop: CASRRQEETQYF. CDR3 in DNA: TGTGCCAGCAGAAGACAGGAAGAGACCCAGTACTTC.

The chain is built from TRBV27 and TRBJ2-3; the D is unclear. Per germline, CDR1 MNHEY and CDR2 SMNVEV (reference sequence). The ends were cut back, 6 bases at V and 0 bases at J, with 16 bases in the middle. The CDR3 runs 16 residues. CDR3 region: CASSPLSSTSTDTQYF. DNA for the CDR3: TGTGCCAGCAGCCCGCTTAGCAGTACTAGCACAGATACGCAGTATTTT.

This chain links TRBV30 with TRBJ1-5, with TRBD1 matching 10 bases. V gave up 3 bases and J gave up 5 bases; unmatched junction bases: 4. Per the germline V gene, CDR1 is GTSNPN and CDR2 is SVGIG (reference sequence). CDR3 length equals 14 residues. As DNA, the CDR3 is TGTGCCTGGAGCGAGGGACAGGGGTATCAGCCCCAGCATTTT. Amino acid sequence: CAWSEGQGYQPQHF.

The chain carries TRBV6-5 and TRBJ2-7, with unresolved D. V was trimmed by 4 bases and J by 0 bases, leaving 16 bases between them. CDR1 and CDR2 (germline): MNHEY, SVGAGI. The CDR3 spans 16 residues. CDR3 amino acids: CASSSPGIQYSYEQYF. The CDR3 DNA reads TGTGCCAGCAGTTCCCCAGGAATTCAGTACTCCTACGAGCAGTACTTC.

The chain carries TRBV6-4 and TRBJ2-1; 10 bases are a match to TRBD2. V lost 6 bases, J lost 4 bases, and 6 bases stayed unmatched. The CDR3 has 15 amino acids. Looked up from germline, CDR1 is MRHNA and CDR2 is SNTAGT. The CDR3: CASSIGTSDYNEQFF. CDR3 sequence (DNA): TGTGCCAGCAGCATTGGGACTAGCGATTACAATGAGCAGTTCTTC.

The chain has TRBV7-9 and TRBJ1-6, with D possibly matching TRBD1 (5 bases). The CDR3 covers 15 residues. Looked up from germline, CDR1 is SEHNR and CDR2 is FQNEAQ (reference sequence). Trimming left V 5 bases short and J 7 bases short, with 15 bases between. The CDR3 loop is CASSENGRGNSPLHF. CDR3 DNA: TGTGCCAGCAGCGAAAACGGGAGGGGAAATTCACCCCTCCACTTT.

The V and J genes are TRBV6-5 and TRBJ2-3; 9 bases align to TRBD2. The length of the CDR3 is 15 residues. The J segment lost 4 bases and the V segment lost 4 bases, leaving 6 bases of the junction unmatched. Per germline, CDR1 MNHEY and CDR2 SVGAGI. In DNA form, the CDR3 reads TGTGCCAGCAGTTCCTCCGGGACTAGCTCAGATACGCAGTATTTT. This codes for CASSSSGTSSDTQYF.

This clone has only one observation. The chain joins TRBV2 to TRBJ2-3, with D unresolved. CDR3 size: 13 residues. Germline CDR1 is SNHLY and CDR2 is FYNNEI. V was cut by 4 bases and J by 0 bases, with 5 bases left in between. CDR3 coding DNA: TGTGCCAGCAGTGCGGACAGCACAGATACGCAGTATTTT. Protein: CASSADSTDTQYF.

The chain joins TRBV7-2 to TRBJ1-6, with a possible D match to TRBD1 (5 bases). There are 12 residues in the CDR3. Germline V lookup: CDR1 SGHTA, CDR2 FQGNSA. V lost 0 bases and J lost 16, with 10 bases in between. CDR3: CASSLAGGRLHF. In nucleotides, the CDR3 is TGTGCCAGCAGCTTAGCGGGGGGGAGACTCCACTTT.

This clone was detected once. The chain uses TRBV15 and TRBJ1-4; perhaps TRBD1 as D (5 bases). The CDR3 consists of 14 residues. V lost 0 bases and J lost 12, with 14 bases in between. Per germline, CDR1 LNHNV and CDR2 YYDKDF (reference sequence). The CDR3 DNA reads TGTGCCACCAGCAGAGATTTCAGGGCGGGAGAACTGTTTTTT. Translation: CATSRDFRAGELFF. The full variable domain, with the rest looked up from reference TRBV15 and TRBJ1-4, is DAMVIQNPRYQVTQFGKPVTLSCSQTLNHNVMYWYQQKSSQAPKLLFHYYDKDFNNEADTPDNFQSRRPNTSFCFLDIRSPGLGDTAMYLCATSRDFRAGELFFGSGTQLSVL.

The V and J genes are TRBV2 and TRBJ1-3; TRBD1 aligns across 7 bases. CDR3 length equals 14 residues. Losses at the gene ends were 6 bases for V and 2 bases for J; bases not matched to a gene: 4. CDR1 is SNHLY, CDR2 FYNNEI, per germline. This CDR3 reads CASRRDRAGNTIYF. CDR3 sequence (DNA): TGTGCCAGCAGGCGAGACAGGGCTGGAAACACCATATATTTT. Drawing the rest from reference TRBV2 and TRBJ1-3, the complete variable domain is EPEVTQTPSHQVTQMGQEVILRCVPISNHLYFYWYRQILGQKVEFLVSFYNNEISEKSEIFDDQFSVERPDGSNFTLKIRSTKLEDSAMYFCASRRDRAGNTIYFGEGSWLTVV.

This clone was detected only a few times. The chain uses TRBV27 and TRBJ1-2; D is undetermined. Germline CDR1 MNHEY, CDR2 SMNVEV (reference sequence). CDR3 length: 12 residues. With 6 bases removed from V and 7 bases from J, the gap between germline ends came to 12 bases. CDR3 sequence (DNA): TGTGCCAGCAGGAGCCTGGTGGGTGGCTACACCTTC. This gives the protein CASRSLVGGYTF.

The chain recombines TRBV10-1 with TRBJ2-1; TRBD2 is a possible D gene (6 bases). The CDR3 extends over 17 amino acids. V gave up 2 bases and J gave up 1 base, with 15 bases separating them. CDR1 and CDR2 (germline): WNHNN, SYGVQD (reference sequence). CDR3 amino acids: CASSEIGRGGSYNEQFF. As DNA, the CDR3 is TGCGCCAGCAGTGAGATCGGGCGGGGCGGATCCTACAATGAGCAGTTCTTC.

The chain has TRBV11-2 and TRBJ1-4, with D possibly TRBD1 on 6 matching bases. V was pared by 5 bases and J by 3 bases, with 10 bases between. The germline gives CDR1 SGHAT, CDR2 FQNNGV. There are 14 residues in the CDR3. This CDR3 reads CASSRGGPNEKLFF. CDR3 DNA sequence: TGTGCCAGCAGCCGAGGGGGACCTAATGAAAAACTGTTTTTT.

The rearrangement uses TRBV29-1 and TRBJ2-7; perhaps TRBD1 as D (5 bases). The CDR3 is 10 amino acids. Germline values: CDR1 SQVTM, CDR2 ANQGSEA. The V end lost 6 bases, the J end lost 6 bases, and 9 bases lay between the germline ends. The CDR3 DNA reads TGCAGCGTAGTTACAGGCGAGCAGTACTTC. This gives the protein CSVVTGEQYF.

The rearrangement links TRBV19 to TRBJ2-3; 7 nucleotides line up with TRBD1. The J segment lost 3 bases and the V segment lost 7 bases, leaving 4 bases of the junction unmatched. This CDR3 has 13 amino acids. The germline gives CDR1 LNHDA, CDR2 SQIVND (reference sequence). The CDR3 DNA reads as TGTGCCAGTACCAGCAGGGGGACAGATACGCAGTATTTT. Translating it yields CASTSRGTDTQYF.

In this sample, this clone turned up a few times. The V and J genes are TRBV5-3 and TRBJ2-7, with 10 positions matching TRBD2. TRBV5-3 is known as an ORF, though its function is uncertain. The junction had 12 bases not matched to a gene; V was cut back by 4 bases and J by 2 bases. The CDR3 length is 17 residues. CDR3 nucleotide sequence: TGTGCCAGAAGCAGGGCGTCAGGACTAGCGGCCCCCTACGAGCAGTACTTC. This encodes CARSRASGLAAPYEQYF.

This clone qualifies as medium-sized (0.01 to 0.1%). V usage is TRBV6-4 and J usage is TRBJ1-2; tentatively, D is TRBD1 (6 bases). V lost 6 bases and J 8 bases, leaving 16 bases between the germline ends. From germline, CDR1 is MRHNA and CDR2 SNTAGT. The CDR3 is made up of 13 amino acids. The chain's CDR3 is CASSAQGLGGYTF. CDR3 nucleotide sequence: TGTGCCAGCAGCGCACAGGGCCTGGGGGGCTACACCTTC.